The rows below give T cell receptor beta chains drawn from one sample of a study of shared clonotypes between healthy human individuals. TCRdb keeps only in-frame clones here, not all; method: immunoSEQ multiplex PCR. This table holds 2 million to 3 million clones, approximately 94% found once. The sequenced sample was naive CD4+ T cells from PBMCs. These receptors originate from a man in his late teens or twenties in good health. Some clones in this sample may be carry-over from other donors' samples. CDR3s leave out the opening cysteine and the closing phenylalanine or tryptophan.

v_gene: TRBV9; len: 11; j_gene: TRBJ2-3; CDR3aa: ASSPNREDTQY
v_gene: TRBV14; len: 12; j_gene: TRBJ2-5; CDR3aa: ASSQLSLWETQY
v_gene: TRBV5-1; len: 15; j_gene: TRBJ2-6; CDR3aa: ASSLGTAGFWANVLT
v_gene: TRBV5-4; len: 12; j_gene: TRBJ2-3; CDR3aa: ASSSGQVTDTQY
v_gene: TRBV5-6; len: 12; j_gene: TRBJ2-5; CDR3aa: ASSLVPGGETQY
v_gene: TRBV27; len: 17; j_gene: TRBJ2-7; CDR3aa: ASRLRGLAGGSYSYEQY
v_gene: TRBV9; len: 13; j_gene: TRBJ2-1; CDR3aa: ASSVGGTTYNEQF
v_gene: TRBV5-4; len: 14; j_gene: TRBJ2-7; CDR3aa: ASSSRTSGSSYEQY
v_gene: TRBV11-2; len: 14; j_gene: TRBJ2-5; CDR3aa: ASSLLSGSFEKTQY
v_gene: TRBV5-4; len: 13; j_gene: TRBJ2-2; CDR3aa: ASSLGLAEAGELF
v_gene: TRBV28; len: 11; j_gene: TRBJ1-2; CDR3aa: ASSLGSAYGYT
v_gene: TRBV25-1; len: 9; j_gene: TRBJ1-4; CDR3aa: ASSEFRVMF
v_gene: TRBV5-4; len: 10; j_gene: TRBJ2-7; CDR3aa: ASSHQGNEQY
v_gene: TRBV4-1; len: 14; j_gene: TRBJ1-2; CDR3aa: ASSHWPRDTPYGYT
v_gene: TRBV10-3; len: 11; j_gene: TRBJ1-1; CDR3aa: AISSGAPPEAF
v_gene: TRBV5-1; len: 13; j_gene: TRBJ2-7; CDR3aa: ASSLFGGWSYEQY
v_gene: TRBV7-7; len: 14; j_gene: TRBJ2-5; CDR3aa: ASSFRIAGTGETQY
v_gene: TRBV7-2; len: 12; j_gene: TRBJ2-3; CDR3aa: ASSLGTGTDTQY
v_gene: TRBV14; len: 10; j_gene: TRBJ1-2; CDR3aa: ASSPGPAGYT
v_gene: TRBV6-1; len: 10; j_gene: TRBJ1-2; CDR3aa: ASRDRNYGYT
v_gene: TRBV7-3; len: 15; j_gene: TRBJ2-2; CDR3aa: ASSRGTTGGYTGELF
v_gene: TRBV5-1; len: 9; j_gene: TRBJ2-2; CDR3aa: ASSTPGELF
v_gene: TRBV28; len: 12; j_gene: TRBJ1-2; CDR3aa: ASSPGQEVYGYT
v_gene: TRBV5-1; len: 12; j_gene: TRBJ1-2; CDR3aa: ASSPDRGEYGYT
v_gene: TRBV7-8; len: 12; j_gene: TRBJ1-1; CDR3aa: ASSGGGRNTEAF
v_gene: TRBV2; len: 12; j_gene: TRBJ2-3; CDR3aa: ASSGGSGQGWQY
v_gene: TRBV5-4; len: 13; j_gene: TRBJ2-3; CDR3aa: ASSLFLSATDTQY
v_gene: TRBV5-1; len: 13; j_gene: TRBJ1-3; CDR3aa: ASSLAGVSGNTIY
v_gene: TRBV7-8; len: 15; j_gene: TRBJ2-3; CDR3aa: ASSTREQGNPTDTQY
v_gene: TRBV29-1; len: 15; j_gene: TRBJ1-2; CDR3aa: SVEENPGGSSLYGYT
v_gene: TRBV28; len: 12; j_gene: TRBJ1-5; CDR3aa: ASRVTAGNQPQH
v_gene: TRBV21-1; len: 8; j_gene: TRBJ2-7; CDR3aa: ASSAYEQY